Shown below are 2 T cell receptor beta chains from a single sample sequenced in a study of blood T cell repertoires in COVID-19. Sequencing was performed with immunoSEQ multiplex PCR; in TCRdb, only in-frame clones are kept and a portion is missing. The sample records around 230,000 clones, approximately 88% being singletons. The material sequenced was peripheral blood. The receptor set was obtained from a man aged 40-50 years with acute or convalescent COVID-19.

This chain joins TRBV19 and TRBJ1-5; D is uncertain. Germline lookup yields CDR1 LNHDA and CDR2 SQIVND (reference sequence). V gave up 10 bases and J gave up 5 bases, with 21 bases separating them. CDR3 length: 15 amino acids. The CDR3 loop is CATAKSPQTHQPQHF. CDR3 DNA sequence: TGTGCCACCGCTAAGAGTCCCCAGACTCATCAGCCCCAGCATTTT.

CDR3 in DNA: TGTGCCAGCATCCACTCCGGGACACTCTATAGCAATCAGCCCCAGCATTTT. Translation gives CASIHSGTLYSNQPQHF. The rearrangement joins TRBV21-1 to TRBJ1-5; the table's D call, TRBD1, has no DNA check behind it. TRBV21-1 is a documented pseudogene. CDR3 length equals 17 residues.